The entry that follows covers one TCR beta chain sequence. The V gene lost 0 bases and the J gene lost 6 bases, with 15 bases spanning the gap. Germline V CDR1 and CDR2: LNHNV, YYDKDF (reference sequence). The CDR3 consists of 15 residues. From RNA transcripts, TCR beta CDR3 regions were amplified. Researchers ran a first-round RT-PCR on the TCR CDR3 using the HTBI primer set. TCRdb called the multiplex PCR reads again in MiXCR, with one record for every CDR3 protein. The sample gives hundreds of thousands of distinct CDR3 sequences, more than 12% of which show up once; under 15% is in the top ten. These data come from a study of T cells in Graves' hyperthyroidism and ophthalmopathy.

The sample was blood. V and J are TRBV15 and TRBJ2-7; D perhaps matches TRBD2 (6 bases). This clonotype was sampled from a woman between 50 and 59 years old with Graves' ophthalmopathy. CDR3 nucleotides: TGTGCCACCAGCAGAGAAGTGCGGGGTTCTGGCGAGCAGTACTTC. The encoded protein is CATSREVRGSGEQYF.